This T cell receptor (beta chain) comes out of a study of blood T cells in healthy people across ages. The use of a sample-barcoded 5' primer and a J-beta primer mix characterized a second PCR of about 6 to 11 cycles. From the 5' RACE reads, TCRdb called clonotypes with MiXCR, one entry per CDR3 protein. There are 650,000 to 700,000 distinct CDR3 sequences in the sample; roughly half occur only once, and 13% lies in the top ten. The sequence derives from an elderly woman in good health. The sample taken for sequencing was blood.

Written as DNA, the CDR3 is TGCAGCGTTGAAGACGGGTTCGGGGGGCTCTACACCTTC. Its translation is CSVEDGFGGLYTF. The J gene is TRBJ1-2, the V gene TRBV29-1, with a possible D match to TRBD1 (6 bases). The CDR3 covers 13 residues. Germline loops: CDR1 SQVTM, CDR2 ANQGSEA. Trimming cost V 0 bases and J 10 bases, with 15 bases left between them.